This is a list of T cell receptor beta chains from one sample in a study of blood T cells in healthy people across ages. TCRdb passed the 5' RACE reads through MiXCR, listing each CDR3 protein once. The sample records some 1.5 million distinct CDR3 sequences, about 45% being singletons. What was sequenced was blood. These receptors all stem from a woman in her late teens or twenties in good health. CDR3s include the opening cysteine and the closing phenylalanine or tryptophan. D genes are given only for firm matches. Size values are once, few and many counts, or a class for expanded clones, and some rows have none.

D gene,V gene,J gene,clone size,CDR3 protein,CDR3 DNA
-,TRBV6-2/TRBV6-3,TRBJ2-4,-,CASTVSRDSLIGEQYF,TGTGCCAGCACGGTTTCTCGGGACTCACTAATCGGTGAGCAGTACTTC
-,TRBV20-1,TRBJ2-7,few,CSAGPGRTYEQYF,TGCAGTGCTGGGCCTGGAAGAACCTACGAGCAGTACTTC
TRBD1,TRBV6-5,TRBJ1-2,-,CASSSGRGQGPYGYTF,TGTGCCAGCAGCTCAGGCCGCGGACAGGGGCCCTATGGCTACACCTTC
-,TRBV15,TRBJ2-1,-,CATRRSRDINNEQFF,TGTGCCACCAGAAGAAGCCGGGACATTAACAATGAGCAGTTCTTC
-,TRBV27,TRBJ2-7,-,CAHSPRGTYEQYF,TGTGCCCACAGTCCCAGGGGCACCTACGAGCAGTACTTC
TRBD1,TRBV14,TRBJ1-2,few,CASSPIGTGQLYGYTF,TGTGCCAGCAGCCCGATCGGGACAGGGCAACTCTATGGCTACACCTTC
-,TRBV20-1,TRBJ1-1,few,CSARMGNFYEAFF,TGCAGTGCCCGAATGGGTAACTTCTATGAAGCTTTCTTT
-,TRBV9,TRBJ2-1,-,CASSVVGQSEQFF,TGTGCCAGCAGCGTAGTGGGGCAGTCCGAGCAGTTCTTC
TRBD1,TRBV20-1,TRBJ2-7,-,CSARPGTGGFEQYF,TGCAGTGCTAGACCCGGGACAGGCGGGTTTGAGCAGTACTTC
-,TRBV29-1,TRBJ1-1,few,CSVDWLGEAFF,TGCAGCGTTGACTGGCTGGGTGAAGCTTTCTTT
-,TRBV20-1,TRBJ1-4,-,CSAPVPGTNEKLFF,TGCAGTGCACCCGTCCCGGGGACTAATGAAAAACTGTTTTTT
TRBD1,TRBV20-1,TRBJ2-7,-,CSAPPRDRDTYEQYF,TGCAGTGCCCCCCCCCGGGACAGAGACACCTACGAGCAGTACTTC
-,TRBV7-8,TRBJ1-6,few,CASSSTYSLYNSPLHF,TGTGCCAGCAGCTCAACATATTCACTATATAATTCACCCCTCCACTTT
-,TRBV27,TRBJ2-3,few,CASLLVGTDTQYF,TGTGCCAGCCTCCTTGTAGGCACAGATACGCAGTATTTT
-,TRBV7-9,TRBJ1-2,-,CASSLAFGFYGYTF,TGTGCCAGCAGCTTAGCGTTCGGATTCTATGGCTACACCTTC
TRBD1,TRBV29-1,TRBJ1-3,-,CSVQEQGALGNTIYF,TGCAGCGTTCAAGAGCAGGGGGCCTTGGGAAACACCATATATTTT
TRBD1,TRBV28,TRBJ2-2,few,CASSPGTGNTGELFF,TGCGCCAGCAGCCCCGGGACAGGGAACACCGGGGAGCTGTTTTTT
-,TRBV12-3/TRBV12-4,TRBJ1-1,-,CASLKGTEAFF,TGTGCCAGCTTGAAAGGCACTGAAGCTTTCTTT
-,TRBV29-1,TRBJ2-1,many,CSVVSGVNEQFF,TGCAGCGTTGTGTCAGGGGTTAATGAGCAGTTCTTC
-,TRBV5-1,TRBJ1-5,few,CASSEQGPNQPQHF,TGCGCCAGCAGTGAACAGGGCCCCAATCAGCCCCAGCATTTT
TRBD1,TRBV2,TRBJ2-3,many,CAGDRASDTQYF,TGTGCCGGGGACAGGGCGTCAGATACGCAGTATTTT
TRBD1,TRBV6-5,TRBJ2-5,-,CASSYEGQGAWKTQYF,TGTGCCAGCAGTTACGAGGGACAGGGGGCTTGGAAGACCCAGTACTTC
TRBD1,TRBV7-9,TRBJ1-2,-,CASSLAGGTGYGYTF,TGTGCCAGCAGCTTGGCAGGGGGCACGGGCTATGGCTACACCTTC
-,TRBV4-3,TRBJ2-1,-,CASSQDYSGLGEQFF,TGCGCCAGCAGCCAAGATTATTCGGGGCTGGGTGAGCAGTTCTTC
TRBD1,TRBV3-1,TRBJ2-1,-,CASSQPGQGASGQFF,TGTGCCAGCAGCCAACCGGGACAGGGGGCCAGTGGGCAGTTCTTC
TRBD2,TRBV6-2/TRBV6-3,TRBJ2-1,few,CASSYSRAGSYNEQFF,TGTGCCAGCAGTTACTCGAGAGCGGGAAGTTACAATGAGCAGTTCTTC
TRBD1,TRBV5-1,TRBJ2-7,-,CASSPWGQNEQYF,TGCGCCAGCAGCCCCTGGGGACAGAACGAGCAGTACTTC
TRBD2,TRBV29-1,TRBJ2-5,few,CSVVTSGYQETQYF,TGCAGCGTTGTAACTAGCGGATATCAAGAGACCCAGTACTTC
-,TRBV7-9,TRBJ1-2,few,CASSSQKALPGTNYGYTF,TGTGCCAGCAGCTCTCAAAAGGCACTTCCCGGGACTAACTATGGCTACACCTTC
-,TRBV18,TRBJ1-5,-,CASSPDMANQPQHF,TGTGCCAGCTCACCCGACATGGCCAATCAGCCCCAGCATTTT
TRBD2,TRBV6-1,TRBJ2-1,few,CASSDSGANNEQFF,TGTGCCAGCAGTGATAGCGGGGCCAACAATGAGCAGTTCTTC
-,TRBV21-1,TRBJ1-5,few,CASSSLRDRGWDLSNQPQHF,TGTGCCAGCAGCTCACTACGAGACAGGGGGTGGGATTTGAGCAATCAGCCCCAGCATTTT
-,TRBV3-1,TRBJ2-1,-,CASSQGGTDNNEQFF,TGTGCCAGCAGCCAAGGAGGGACCGACAACAATGAGCAGTTCTTC
-,TRBV20-1,TRBJ2-3,-,CSARAELTVGTDTQYF,TGCAGTGCTAGGGCGGAACTAACGGTCGGGACAGATACGCAGTATTTT